Listed below are T cell receptor beta chains from one sample, sequenced in a study of cytomegalovirus exposure and HLA in healthy donors. Using immunoSEQ multiplex PCR, the repertoire was profiled, and TCRdb retains in-frame clones only, with some absent. The repertoire has around 210,000 clones, around 73% of them found once; the top ten carry 2.9%. Sequencing used PBMCs. These TCRs come from a woman aged 25 to 39 in good health and CMV-seronegative. Both conserved end residues are part of each CDR3. Each record gives: V gene, D gene, clone size, J gene, CDR3 DNA, CDR3 protein. D genes are given only for firm matches. Not every row has a clone size; where given, it reads once, few, many or a size class.

v_call: TRBV5-1
d_call: TRBD1
clone_size: few
j_call: TRBJ1-1
cdr3_nt: TGCGCCAGCAGCTTGGCCGGGACAGCTAACACTGAAGCTTTCTTT
cdr3_aa: CASSLAGTANTEAFF

v_call: TRBV5-1
d_call: -
clone_size: -
j_call: TRBJ2-2
cdr3_nt: TGCGCCAGCAGCTTCCAGAACACCGGGGAGCTGTTTTTT
cdr3_aa: CASSFQNTGELFF

v_call: TRBV9
d_call: -
clone_size: -
j_call: TRBJ2-7
cdr3_nt: TGTGCCAGCAGCGCCTTTCTGGGGGGCGAGCAGTACTTC
cdr3_aa: CASSAFLGGEQYF

v_call: TRBV4-2
d_call: TRBD2
clone_size: -
j_call: TRBJ2-7
cdr3_nt: TGTGCCAGCAGCCCTAGCGGAAGCTCCTACGAGCAGTACTTC
cdr3_aa: CASSPSGSSYEQYF

v_call: TRBV18
d_call: TRBD1
clone_size: -
j_call: TRBJ1-4
cdr3_nt: TGTGCCAGCTCCCTTGGGACAGGGCATGAAAAACTGTTTTTT
cdr3_aa: CASSLGTGHEKLFF

v_call: TRBV9
d_call: TRBD1
clone_size: -
j_call: TRBJ2-1
cdr3_nt: TGTGCCAGCAGCGGGAGCGGATTAAGTGGGCCCTCGACAGGGAGCGAGCATCCGATGCAGTTCTTC
cdr3_aa: CASSGSGLSGPSTGSEHPMQFF

v_call: TRBV29-1
d_call: TRBD1
clone_size: -
j_call: TRBJ1-5
cdr3_nt: TGCAGCGCTGGGGGGACAGGGGGAGATCAGCCCCAGCATTTT
cdr3_aa: CSAGGTGGDQPQHF

v_call: TRBV7-2
d_call: -
clone_size: -
j_call: TRBJ2-1
cdr3_nt: TGTGCCAGCAGCTCGGCGGCCAGCTCCTACAATGAGCAGTTCTTC
cdr3_aa: CASSSAASSYNEQFF

v_call: TRBV5-1
d_call: -
clone_size: -
j_call: TRBJ1-5
cdr3_nt: TGCGCCAGCAGCTACAGCCAGGATAGTCAGCCCCAGCATTTT
cdr3_aa: CASSYSQDSQPQHF

v_call: TRBV2
d_call: -
clone_size: -
j_call: TRBJ1-4
cdr3_nt: TGTGCCAGCAGTTTGACAAGCCTAACACAACTGTTTTTT
cdr3_aa: CASSLTSLTQLFF

v_call: TRBV11-2
d_call: -
clone_size: -
j_call: TRBJ1-6
cdr3_nt: TGTGCCAGCAGCTGGACAGACGGCAATTCACCCCTCCACTTT
cdr3_aa: CASSWTDGNSPLHF

v_call: TRBV5-8
d_call: TRBD2
clone_size: -
j_call: TRBJ2-5
cdr3_nt: TGTGCCAGCAGCTTGGAGGCGGGAGAGTGGGAGACCCAGTACTTC
cdr3_aa: CASSLEAGEWETQYF

v_call: TRBV2
d_call: -
clone_size: -
j_call: TRBJ2-4
cdr3_nt: TGTGCCAGCAGTGAAGATAGCTGGCCACCCGTAAACATTCAGTACTTC
cdr3_aa: CASSEDSWPPVNIQYF

v_call: TRBV5-1
d_call: -
clone_size: -
j_call: TRBJ1-1
cdr3_nt: TGCGCCAGCACCTCTGGGGCCAACACTGAAGCTTTCTTT
cdr3_aa: CASTSGANTEAFF

v_call: TRBV7-7
d_call: -
clone_size: once
j_call: TRBJ1-1
cdr3_nt: TGTGCCAGCAGCACCTCGGAGGACACTGAAGCTTTCTTT
cdr3_aa: CASSTSEDTEAFF

v_call: TRBV5-6
d_call: TRBD2
clone_size: few
j_call: TRBJ2-2
cdr3_nt: TGTGCCAGCAGCTTGGGACGAGGGACTATTAACACCGGGGAGCTGTTTTTT
cdr3_aa: CASSLGRGTINTGELFF

v_call: TRBV28
d_call: TRBD2
clone_size: -
j_call: TRBJ2-7
cdr3_nt: TGTGCCAGCAGTTCTACCGGGAGGGGACCGTACTTC
cdr3_aa: CASSSTGRGPYF

v_call: TRBV10-3
d_call: TRBD2
clone_size: -
j_call: TRBJ2-1
cdr3_nt: TGTGCCATCAGTGAGTGGGCGGGAGCCTACAATGAGCAGTTCTTC
cdr3_aa: CAISEWAGAYNEQFF

v_call: TRBV29-1
d_call: -
clone_size: -
j_call: TRBJ1-2
cdr3_nt: TGCAGCTCGGGGGGAATGGAGGCGGATTTGTTTGGCTACACCTTC
cdr3_aa: CSSGGMEADLFGYTF

v_call: TRBV5-1
d_call: TRBD1
clone_size: once
j_call: TRBJ1-1
cdr3_nt: TGCGCCAGCAGGCCGACAGGGCAGAACACTGAAGCTTTCTTT
cdr3_aa: CASRPTGQNTEAFF

v_call: TRBV7-9
d_call: -
clone_size: few
j_call: TRBJ2-5
cdr3_nt: TGTGCCAGCAGCCCCGCGGCAGGGGGGGAGACCCAGTACTTC
cdr3_aa: CASSPAAGGETQYF

v_call: TRBV27
d_call: -
clone_size: once
j_call: TRBJ1-2
cdr3_nt: TGTGCCAGCAGTCCAAGGGAGACAGGACCCTATGGCTACCCCTTC
cdr3_aa: CASSPRETGPYGYPF

v_call: TRBV7-9
d_call: -
clone_size: -
j_call: TRBJ2-7
cdr3_nt: TGTGCCAGCAGCTTATGGGGCAGGGGGGTACCCTACGAGCAGTACTTC
cdr3_aa: CASSLWGRGVPYEQYF

v_call: TRBV6-1
d_call: TRBD2
clone_size: -
j_call: TRBJ2-7
cdr3_nt: TGTGCCAGCAGTGAATTTTTCGGGGGAGGGCCCTACGAGCAGTACTTC
cdr3_aa: CASSEFFGGGPYEQYF

v_call: TRBV11-2
d_call: -
clone_size: -
j_call: TRBJ1-1
cdr3_nt: TGTGCCAGCAGACTAGGGGTAGGGGGTGGCAGCGGGAACACTGAAGCTTTCTTT
cdr3_aa: CASRLGVGGGSGNTEAFF

v_call: TRBV4-1
d_call: TRBD2
clone_size: -
j_call: TRBJ2-2
cdr3_nt: TGCGCCAGCAGCCAACTAGCGGGAGAACCCGGGGAGCTGTTTTTT
cdr3_aa: CASSQLAGEPGELFF

v_call: TRBV2
d_call: TRBD1
clone_size: -
j_call: TRBJ2-5
cdr3_nt: TGTGCCAGCAGTGAAGAGGACAGGGTGAAGACCCAGTACTTC
cdr3_aa: CASSEEDRVKTQYF

v_call: TRBV6-5
d_call: TRBD2
clone_size: -
j_call: TRBJ2-1
cdr3_nt: TGTGCCAGCAGTCAGACTAGCGGGATCTACAATGAGCAGTTCTTC
cdr3_aa: CASSQTSGIYNEQFF

v_call: TRBV5-1
d_call: -
clone_size: few
j_call: TRBJ1-4
cdr3_nt: TGCGCCAGCAGCTTGGCCCAACAGGGCGAAAAACTGTTTTTT
cdr3_aa: CASSLAQQGEKLFF

v_call: TRBV7-2
d_call: TRBD2
clone_size: -
j_call: TRBJ2-2
cdr3_nt: TGTGCCAGCAGCTCAAAGAGGGTAGGGCTAGCGGGTAACACCGGGGAGCTGTTTTTT
cdr3_aa: CASSSKRVGLAGNTGELFF

v_call: TRBV10-3
d_call: -
clone_size: once
j_call: TRBJ2-1
cdr3_nt: TGTGCCATCTCCGAAGCCCCCTTTGAGCAGTTCTTC
cdr3_aa: CAISEAPFEQFF

v_call: TRBV10-3
d_call: TRBD2
clone_size: few
j_call: TRBJ2-1
cdr3_nt: TGTGCCATCAGTGGAGCTAGCGGGGGGGCCCCTGAGCAGTTCTTC
cdr3_aa: CAISGASGGAPEQFF

v_call: TRBV7-2
d_call: -
clone_size: -
j_call: TRBJ2-3
cdr3_nt: TGTGCCAGCAGCTTTAGTGGGCTCGGGGCAGATACGCAGTATTTT
cdr3_aa: CASSFSGLGADTQYF

v_call: TRBV5-1
d_call: TRBD1
clone_size: -
j_call: TRBJ2-5
cdr3_nt: TGCGCCAGCGAGGGACAGGGTGGTGTGCAAGAGACCCAGTACTTC
cdr3_aa: CASEGQGGVQETQYF

v_call: TRBV7-2
d_call: -
clone_size: -
j_call: TRBJ1-2
cdr3_nt: TGTGCCAGCAGCTTAGCGTATACAGGGAGAGGCTATGGCTACACCTTC
cdr3_aa: CASSLAYTGRGYGYTF

v_call: TRBV4-1
d_call: -
clone_size: -
j_call: TRBJ2-5
cdr3_nt: TGCGCCAGCAGCCAAGGTATTCAGGGTTTCCAAGAGACCCAGTACTTC
cdr3_aa: CASSQGIQGFQETQYF

v_call: TRBV19
d_call: -
clone_size: -
j_call: TRBJ2-1
cdr3_nt: TGTGCCAGTAGGGGCGGGGGCCTTTACAATGAGCAGTTCTTC
cdr3_aa: CASRGGGLYNEQFF

v_call: TRBV10-1
d_call: -
clone_size: -
j_call: TRBJ2-3
cdr3_nt: TGCGCCAGCAGTGAGTCGAGGGGGGGCGACACAGATACGCAGTATTTT
cdr3_aa: CASSESRGGDTDTQYF

v_call: TRBV5-6
d_call: -
clone_size: -
j_call: TRBJ1-1
cdr3_nt: TGTGCCAGCAGCTTGCCCGCCAGGATGAACACTGAAGCTTTCTTT
cdr3_aa: CASSLPARMNTEAFF

v_call: TRBV18
d_call: -
clone_size: many
j_call: TRBJ2-3
cdr3_nt: TGTGCCAGCTCACCACTTGGACTAAACACAGATACGCAGTATTTT
cdr3_aa: CASSPLGLNTDTQYF

v_call: TRBV5-4
d_call: TRBD2
clone_size: -
j_call: TRBJ2-7
cdr3_nt: TGTGCCAGCAGCCAAGATCCGGGGGGTAGCGGGGGTGGCGAGCAGTACTTC
cdr3_aa: CASSQDPGGSGGGEQYF

v_call: TRBV30
d_call: -
clone_size: -
j_call: TRBJ2-3
cdr3_nt: TGTGCCTGGACAGGGCTCACAGATACGCAGTATTTT
cdr3_aa: CAWTGLTDTQYF